This T cell receptor (beta chain) was captured by sequencing in a study of blood T cell repertoires in COVID-19. In the study overall: COVID-19 samples from acute and convalescent phases originated in the United States, Italy and Spain. In each case, the material was cDNA or gDNA derived from T cells, B-cell-depleted T cells, or PBMCs.

The trim removed 1 base at V and 4 bases at J, leaving 3 bases unmatched. The CDR3 sequence is 15 residues long. The germline gives CDR1 MGHRA, CDR2 YSYEKL. Source study methods: Estimates of nucleated cell counts were drawn from the amplification of reference gene primers. Measured with immunoSEQ multiplex PCR; TCRdb has only the in-frame clones, and not every one. The V and J calls and the clone size are those of that table, but D and trimming were determined from the DNA. The sample lists over 200,000 clones; about 80% were seen once. Sequences were obtained from peripheral blood. The TCR comes from a woman of 80 years or more with acute or convalescent COVID-19. The J gene is TRBJ2-1, the V gene TRBV4-1; TRBD1 matches 8 bases. DNA for the CDR3: TGCGCCAGCAGCCAAGGGGGACAGGTATACAATGAGCAGTTCTTC. Its protein product is CASSQGGQVYNEQFF.